Following are 5 T cell receptor beta chains from one sample sequenced in a study of T cell changes during pregnancy in multiple sclerosis. Clones were read by immunoSEQ multiplex PCR, and TCRdb kept only the in-frame ones, dropping some. This sample has just under 65,000 clones; 90% to 95% occur once, and the top ten carry approximately 2%. The sample in question was peripheral blood, obtained in the third trimester of pregnancy. All receptors come from a female donor in good health, enrolled as a control in a pregnancy study.

A few counts support this clone. The CDR3 region is CASRVSGWGTDTQYF. In DNA, the CDR3 is TGTGCCAGCAGGGTTAGCGGGTGGGGTACAGATACGCAGTATTTT. J is TRBJ2-3 and V is TRBV6-6, with TRBD2 matching 7 bases. The CDR3 is made up of 15 amino acids. V was pared by 6 bases and J by 3 bases, with 9 bases of the junction left unmatched. Germline V CDR1 and CDR2: MNHNY, SVGAGI (reference sequence).

This chain links TRBV19 with TRBJ2-1; 7 positions match TRBD2. J lost 3 bases, V lost 6 bases, and 14 bases had no gene match. The CDR3 contains 17 residues. Per the germline V gene, CDR1 is LNHDA and CDR2 is SQIVND (reference sequence). The CDR3 loop reads CASSTHKSGGSYNEQFF. CDR3 nucleotides: TGTGCCAGTAGCACCCACAAATCGGGCGGGAGCTACAATGAGCAGTTCTTC.

The chain recombines TRBV30 with TRBJ1-6, with D perhaps matching TRBD1 (6 bases). This CDR3 has 12 residues. CDR1 and CDR2 (germline): GTSNPN, SVGIG (reference sequence). The V and J ends lost 5 bases and 14 bases respectively, with 16 bases between them. CDR3 DNA: TGTGCCTGGGCGCGCAGGGGATCATCCCTCCACTTT. Translated, it gives CAWARRGSSLHF.

The gene calls are TRBV15 and TRBJ1-6; TRBD1 aligns across 8 bases. This CDR3 comprises 18 residues. Germline V gene sequence: CDR1 LNHNV, CDR2 YYDKDF (reference sequence). With 3 bases clipped from V and 3 bases from J, the junction kept 10 bases outside the gene matches. The CDR3 loop reads CATSSTLDRENYNSPLHF. The DNA of the CDR3 is TGTGCCACCAGCAGCACGCTGGACAGGGAGAACTATAATTCACCCCTCCACTTT.

The chain has TRBV5-8 and TRBJ1-1; 12 positions agree with TRBD1. Per the germline V gene, CDR1 is SGHTS and CDR2 is YDEGEE. CDR3 length equals 17 residues. V was clipped by 1 base and J by 3 bases; unmatched bases: 7. CDR3 loop: CASSLRGTGGPDTEAFF. The CDR3 nucleotides are TGTGCCAGCAGCTTGCGGGGGACAGGGGGCCCGGACACTGAAGCTTTCTTT.